One sample yielded the 29 T cell receptor beta chains listed below, sequenced in a study of beta chain features in type 1 diabetes. Reverse transcribing all isolated RNA meant expressed TCRB transcripts were sequenced. TCRdb's table, derived via immunoSEQ multiplex PCR, lists solely in-frame clones and lacks some. The sample lists 200,000 to 300,000 clones; just over 20% were seen once. Study-wide results and caveats: Shorter TCRB CDR3s, moderately but significantly so, marked every one of the four CD4+ subsets in Type 1 diabetes patients.

These TCRs' antigens remain unknown. Sequencing was performed on naive CD4+ T cells from blood. All receptors derive from a woman aged 40 to 50 with type 1 diabetes.

The rearrangement links TRBV7-2 to TRBJ1-1; TRBD1 matches 7 bases. Per germline, CDR1 SGHTA and CDR2 FQGNSA. This CDR3 has 14 residues. The V segment lost 5 bases and the J segment 0 bases; nucleotides outside the gene matches: 3. The CDR3 spells CASSRDSVNTEAFF. CDR3 nucleotides: TGTGCCAGCAGCCGGGACAGCGTGAACACTGAAGCTTTCTTT.

The rearrangement joins TRBV14 to TRBJ2-7; TRBD1 matches 11 bases. Unmatched junction bases numbered 1, after V lost 0 bases and J lost 3 bases. CDR1 and CDR2 from the germline V gene are SGHDN and FVKESK. The CDR3 extends over 15 amino acids. CDR3 sequence: CASSQDGTGGYEQYF. The CDR3 DNA follows: TGTGCCAGCAGCCAAGACGGGACAGGGGGCTACGAGCAGTACTTC.

The V call is TRBV29-1, the J call TRBJ2-2; possible D gene TRBD1, 6 bases. Per the germline V gene, CDR1 is SQVTM and CDR2 is ANQGSEA. The V end was cut by 6 bases, the J end by 3 bases, with 14 bases between. This CDR3 contains 14 residues. Here the CDR3 reads CSVGPGVDTGELFF. For the CDR3, the DNA is TGCAGCGTCGGTCCAGGGGTGGACACCGGGGAGCTGTTTTTT.

V and J are TRBV27 and TRBJ2-7; the match to TRBD1 covers 10 bases. Losses at the gene ends were 6 bases for V and 2 bases for J; bases not matched to a gene: 7. The CDR3 contains 15 residues. Germline V gives CDR1 MNHEY, CDR2 SMNVEV (reference sequence). The CDR3 loop is CASRGLGQGPYEQYF. The CDR3 nucleotides read TGTGCCAGCAGGGGGTTGGGACAGGGGCCCTACGAGCAGTACTTC.

The rearrangement uses TRBV4-3 and TRBJ1-6; D is possibly TRBD1 (5 bases). Trimming cost V 3 bases and J 3 bases, with 15 bases left between them. The CDR3 runs to 17 residues. Germline values: CDR1 LGHNA, CDR2 YSLEER. CDR3 bases: TGCGCCAGCAGCCAGGAATTGGACACAAACTATAATTCACCCCTCCACTTT. Amino acids: CASSQELDTNYNSPLHF.

The chain employs TRBV2 and TRBJ1-1; D is perhaps TRBD1 (6 bases). This CDR3 region has 13 residues. The V end was cut by 5 bases, the J end by 0 bases, with 7 bases between. Germline lookup yields CDR1 SNHLY and CDR2 FYNNEI. CDR3 DNA sequence: TGTGCCAGCAGTAGGGACATGAACACTGAAGCTTTCTTT. Translated: CASSRDMNTEAFF.

This clone was counted only a few times. V is TRBV28 and J is TRBJ2-1; the match to TRBD2 covers 14 bases. Germline values: CDR1 MDHEN, CDR2 SYDVKM. Trimming took 7 bases from V and 3 from J; bases not matched to a gene: 8. The CDR3 length is 17 residues. In nucleotides, the CDR3 is TGTGCCAGCATCATCGGGACTAGCGGGAGTAACTACAATGAGCAGTTCTTC. Its translation: CASIIGTSGSNYNEQFF.

In this sample, this clone turned up a few times. The chain combines TRBV28 with TRBJ1-1; no clear D. Germline-derived CDR1 and CDR2 are MDHEN and SYDVKM. V was pared by 4 bases and J by 3 bases, with 3 bases between. The CDR3 spans 11 residues. CDR3 region: CASSSYTEAFF. The CDR3 DNA sequence: TGTGCCAGCAGTTCCTACACTGAAGCTTTCTTT. Full variable domain (outside the CDR3, taken from reference TRBV28 and TRBJ1-1): DVKVTQSSRYLVKRTGEKVFLECVQDMDHENMFWYRQDPGLGLRLIYFSYDVKMKEKGDIPEGYSVSREKKERFSLILESASTNQTSMYLCASSSYTEAFFGQGTRLTVV.

The J gene is TRBJ2-6, the V gene TRBV6-5; tentative D call: TRBD2 (5 bases). V dropped 0 bases and J dropped 1 base, with 7 bases sitting between them. This CDR3 is built from 16 residues. Germline loops: CDR1 MNHEY, CDR2 SVGAGI. CDR3 in DNA: TGTGCCAGCAGTTACTCATCGGGGTCTGGGGCCAACGTCCTGACTTTC. As protein: CASSYSSGSGANVLTF.

This clone was counted a few times. V gene TRBV15 combines with J gene TRBJ2-5; 10 bases align to TRBD1. Trimming removed 3 bases from V and 5 bases from J; junction bases left unmatched: 3. This CDR3 has 14 residues. Germline V CDR1 and CDR2: LNHNV, YYDKDF (reference sequence). This CDR3 is CATSSGTGVETQYF. For the CDR3, the DNA is TGTGCCACCAGCAGCGGGACAGGGGTGGAGACCCAGTACTTC.

The table lists this clone with a few counts. The V gene is TRBV5-1, the J gene TRBJ2-1; 11 nucleotides align to TRBD2. The CDR3 covers 15 residues. CDR1 SGHRS and CDR2 YFSETQ come from the germline V gene. The junction had 4 bases not matched to a gene; V was cut back by 5 bases and J by 3 bases. CDR3 sequence: CASSHSGRDYNEQFF. CDR3 bases: TGCGCCAGCAGTCATAGCGGGAGGGACTACAATGAGCAGTTCTTC.

This clone was found a few times. The chain couples TRBV29-1 to TRBJ2-7; 11 bases are shared with TRBD2. The CDR3 extends over 14 amino acids. The V and J ends lost 5 bases and 0 bases, in that order; junction bases with no gene match: 3. CDR1 and CDR2 from the germline V gene are SQVTM and ANQGSEA. CDR3 loop: CSVTTSGASYEQYF. CDR3 DNA sequence: TGCAGCGTTACGACTAGCGGGGCCTCCTACGAGCAGTACTTC.

The chain has TRBV7-7 and TRBJ2-1; the match to TRBD2 covers 7 bases. CDR3 length: 15 residues. Germline V gives CDR1 SSHAT, CDR2 FNYEAQ (reference sequence). With V trimmed by 1 base and J by 4 bases, 4 bases remained unmatched. The CDR3 nucleotides are TGTGCCAGCAGCTTAGGTCTAGCGGCTTACAATGAGCAGTTCTTC. Translation gives CASSLGLAAYNEQFF.

The chain recombines TRBV5-1 with TRBJ2-1; 8 nucleotides agree with TRBD2. This CDR3 has 15 residues. J lost 8 bases, V lost 0 bases, and 7 bases had no gene match. CDR1 and CDR2 from the germline V gene are SGHRS and YFSETQ. CDR3 region: CASSLGGTSRDEQFF. CDR3 DNA: TGCGCCAGCAGCTTGGGCGGGACTAGTAGGGATGAGCAGTTCTTC.

The V and J genes are TRBV15 and TRBJ2-7; 8 bases are shared with TRBD1. This CDR3 region has 14 residues. Unmatched junction bases numbered 9, after V lost 4 bases and J lost 7 bases. Per germline, CDR1 LNHNV and CDR2 YYDKDF (reference sequence). CDR3 nucleotide sequence: TGTGCCACCAGCACAAACAGGGGGATGGGGGAGCAGTACTTC. It codes for CATSTNRGMGEQYF.

The sample holds a few counts of this clone. In nucleotides, the CDR3 is TGCGCCAGCAGCTCAGACAGGGAATGGGAGACCCAGTACTTC. This encodes CASSSDREWETQYF. The V and J genes are TRBV5-1 and TRBJ2-5; 7 bases agree with TRBD1. This CDR3 spans 14 amino acids. Germline loops: CDR1 SGHRS, CDR2 YFSETQ. The junction had 7 bases not matched to a gene; V was cut back by 3 bases and J by 5 bases.

This chain connects TRBV29-1 to TRBJ2-3, with D possibly being TRBD1 (5 bases). The CDR3 totals 11 residues. CDR1 and CDR2 (germline): SQVTM, ANQGSEA. V was pared by 5 bases and J by 4 bases, with 7 bases between. The CDR3 sequence: CSVLQADTQYF. The CDR3 bases are TGCAGCGTTTTACAGGCAGATACGCAGTATTTT.

The chain carries TRBV29-1 and TRBJ2-6; TRBD1 agrees at 7 bases. The CDR3 sequence is 14 residues long. V shed 5 bases, J shed 2 bases, and the junction held 3 bases outside the gene matches. Germline values: CDR1 SQVTM, CDR2 ANQGSEA. The CDR3 loop reads CSVQQGTGANVLTF. The CDR3 DNA reads TGCAGCGTTCAACAGGGGACTGGGGCCAACGTCCTGACTTTC.

The V and J genes are TRBV5-8 and TRBJ1-1; 10 nucleotides align to TRBD1. V shed 4 bases, J shed 6 bases, and the junction held 6 bases outside the gene matches. CDR3 length: 14 amino acids. Germline V gives CDR1 SGHTS, CDR2 YDEGEE. The CDR3 reads CASSRDRGLAEAFF. The CDR3 nucleotides read TGTGCCAGCAGCCGGGACAGGGGATTGGCTGAAGCTTTCTTT.

This clone was detected only a few times. The chain is built from TRBV29-1 and TRBJ2-3, with 7 bases lining up with TRBD1. The CDR3 loop spans 11 amino acids. Germline loops: CDR1 SQVTM, CDR2 ANQGSEA. The ends lost 7 bases at V and 5 bases at J; junction bases unmatched: 3. The CDR3 DNA follows: TGCAGCGGGACAGGACTAGATACGCAGTATTTT. Protein product: CSGTGLDTQYF.

This clone was seen more than once but under ten times. The V gene is TRBV5-1, the J gene TRBJ1-1; no reliable D call. V lost 0 bases and J lost 0, with 6 bases in between. Germline CDR1 reads SGHRS; CDR2 reads YFSETQ. The CDR3 is 14 residues long. The CDR3 here is CASSLVEMNTEAFF. CDR3 DNA: TGCGCCAGCAGCTTGGTGGAGATGAACACTGAAGCTTTCTTT. Based on the CDR3 plus reference TRBV5-1 and TRBJ1-1, the full variable domain is KAGVTQTPRYLIKTRGQQVTLSCSPISGHRSVSWYQQTPGQGLQFLFEYFSETQRNKGNFPGRFSGRQFSNSRSEMNVSTLELGDSALYLCASSLVEMNTEAFFGQGTRLTVV.

V gene TRBV28 combines with J gene TRBJ2-5; possibly TRBD2 for D (6 bases). Trimming removed 7 bases at V and 2 bases at J, with 14 bases between. This CDR3 comprises 14 residues. Germline V gene sequence: CDR1 MDHEN, CDR2 SYDVKM. CDR3 in amino acids: CASTVVGGQETQYF. The CDR3 DNA follows: TGTGCCAGCACGGTGGTTGGGGGGCAAGAGACCCAGTACTTC.

This clone was recorded a few times. The genes are TRBV5-6 and TRBJ2-7, with TRBD1 matching 7 bases. Germline CDR1 is SGHDT and CDR2 is YYEEEE. This CDR3 spans 12 amino acids. After removal of 4 bases from V and 4 bases from J, the junction contained 2 bases not matched to a gene. CDR3 region: CASSPGQYEQYF. DNA of the CDR3: TGTGCCAGCAGCCCGGGACAGTACGAGCAGTACTTC.

This chain joins TRBV20-1 and TRBJ1-1; 7 bases agree with TRBD1. The CDR3 is 10 amino acids. The germline V gene encodes CDR1 DFQATT and CDR2 SNEGSKA (reference sequence). Trimming took 6 bases from V and 10 from J; bases not matched to a gene: 5. This CDR3 reads CSARGRGAFF. CDR3 nucleotides: TGCAGTGCGAGGGGGCGCGGAGCTTTCTTT.

V usage is TRBV5-1 and J usage is TRBJ1-1; TRBD1 might be the D (6 bases). Trimming stripped 3 bases from V and 0 bases from J, with 12 bases between. The CDR3 length is 15 residues. CDR1 and CDR2 (germline): SGHRS, YFSETQ. In DNA, the CDR3 is TGCGCCAGCAGCTCATGGACAGAGATGAACACTGAAGCTTTCTTT. Residues: CASSSWTEMNTEAFF.

The V gene is TRBV6-5, the J gene TRBJ1-2; TRBD1 matches at 7 bases. The CDR3 is 16 residues long. Germline V gives CDR1 MNHEY, CDR2 SVGAGI. Trimming removed 0 bases from V and 5 bases from J; junction bases left unmatched: 9. Here the CDR3 reads CASSYSGQLGEYGYTF. CDR3 nucleotides: TGTGCCAGCAGTTACTCGGGACAGCTCGGAGAGTATGGCTACACCTTC.

Concerning this clone: Other DNA sequences within the sample encode an identical CDR3. This chain links TRBV28 with TRBJ1-2; D perhaps matches TRBD1 (5 bases). The CDR3 length is 12 residues. Trimming removed 5 bases from V and 3 bases from J, with 7 bases in between. Germline V gene sequence: CDR1 MDHEN, CDR2 SYDVKM. The CDR3 nucleotides read TGTGCCAGCAGTCTGACAGACTATGGCTACACCTTC. The encoded protein is CASSLTDYGYTF.

The V gene is TRBV7-9, the J gene TRBJ2-7, with a weak D call TRBD1 (6 bases). Germline CDR1 is SEHNR and CDR2 is FQNEAQ (reference sequence). The CDR3 runs 14 residues. Trimming shortened V by 6 bases and J by 2 bases, and 14 bases separated the two germline ends. The CDR3 bases are TGTGCCAGCAGTCCTTGGACAGTAACCTACGAGCAGTACTTC. Protein: CASSPWTVTYEQYF. The variable domain in full, with the rest retrieved from reference TRBV7-9 and TRBJ2-7, is DTGVSQNPRHKITKRGQNVTFRCDPISEHNRLYWYRQTLGQGPEFLTYFQNEAQLEKSRLLSDRFSAERPKGSFSTLEIQRTEQGDSAMYLCASSPWTVTYEQYFGPGTRLTVT.

The rearrangement uses TRBV7-9 and TRBJ2-5; 7 bases match TRBD2. Germline V gives CDR1 SEHNR, CDR2 FQNEAQ (reference sequence). V trimming: 5 bases; J trimming: 4 bases; junction bases outside the gene matches: 7. The CDR3 runs to 14 residues. CDR3 loop: CASSRPGGRETQYF. CDR3 coding DNA: TGTGCCAGCAGCCGCCCGGGGGGAAGAGAGACCCAGTACTTC.